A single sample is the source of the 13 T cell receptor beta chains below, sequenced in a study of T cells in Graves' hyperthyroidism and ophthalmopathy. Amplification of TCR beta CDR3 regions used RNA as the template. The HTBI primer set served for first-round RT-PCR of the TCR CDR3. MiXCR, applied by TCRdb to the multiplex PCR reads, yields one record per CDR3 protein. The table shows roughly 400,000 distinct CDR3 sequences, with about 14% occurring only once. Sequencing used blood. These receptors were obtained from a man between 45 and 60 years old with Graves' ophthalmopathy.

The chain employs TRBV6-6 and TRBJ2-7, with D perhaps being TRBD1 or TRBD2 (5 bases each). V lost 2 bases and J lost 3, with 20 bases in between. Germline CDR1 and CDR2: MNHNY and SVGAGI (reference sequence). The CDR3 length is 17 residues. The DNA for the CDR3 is TGTGCCAGCAGTTACCAGGCCGGGACGACCTCAAACTACGAGCAGTACTTC. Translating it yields CASSYQAGTTSNYEQYF.

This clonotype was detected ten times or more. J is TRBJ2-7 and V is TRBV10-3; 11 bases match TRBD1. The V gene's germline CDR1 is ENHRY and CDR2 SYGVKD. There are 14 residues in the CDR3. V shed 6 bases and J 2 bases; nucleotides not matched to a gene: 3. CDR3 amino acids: CAIRPGQGAYEQYF. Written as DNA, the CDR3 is TGTGCCATCAGACCGGGACAGGGGGCCTACGAGCAGTACTTC.

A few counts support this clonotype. In DNA, the CDR3 is TGCAGTGCTAACGGGGACTATGGCTACACCTTC. Translated, it gives CSANGDYGYTF. V gene TRBV20-1 combines with J gene TRBJ1-2; D not resolved. V was cut by 4 bases and J by 3 bases, with 6 bases left in between. The CDR3 sequence is 11 residues long. Per the germline V gene, CDR1 is DFQATT and CDR2 is SNEGSKA (reference sequence).

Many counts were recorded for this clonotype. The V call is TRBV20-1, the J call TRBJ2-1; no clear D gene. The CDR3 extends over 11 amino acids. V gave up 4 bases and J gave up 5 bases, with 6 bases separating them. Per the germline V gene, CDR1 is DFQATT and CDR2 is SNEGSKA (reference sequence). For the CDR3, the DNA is TGCAGTGCTACAGACCACAATGAGCAGTTCTTC. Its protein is CSATDHNEQFF.

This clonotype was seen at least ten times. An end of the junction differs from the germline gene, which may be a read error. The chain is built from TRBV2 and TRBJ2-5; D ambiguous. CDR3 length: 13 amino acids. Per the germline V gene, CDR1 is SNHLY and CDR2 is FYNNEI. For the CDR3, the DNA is TGTGCCAGCAGTGAAGACACACAAGGGACCCAGTACTTC. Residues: CASSEDTQGTQYF.

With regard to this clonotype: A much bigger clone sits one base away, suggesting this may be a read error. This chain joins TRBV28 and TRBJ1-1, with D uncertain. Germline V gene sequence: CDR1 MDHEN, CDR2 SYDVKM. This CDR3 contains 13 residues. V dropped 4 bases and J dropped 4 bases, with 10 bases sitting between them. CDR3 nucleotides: TGTGCCAGCAGTTCGGGGAGTATCACTGAAGCTTTCTTT. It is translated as CASSSGSITEAFF.

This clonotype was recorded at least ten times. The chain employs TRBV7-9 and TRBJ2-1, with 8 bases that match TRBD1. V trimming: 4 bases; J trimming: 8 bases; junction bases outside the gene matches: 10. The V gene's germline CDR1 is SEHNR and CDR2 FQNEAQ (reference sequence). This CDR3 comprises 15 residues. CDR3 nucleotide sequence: TGTGCCAGCAGCTACCCGGGACAGGCTTATTATGAGCAGTTCTTC. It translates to CASSYPGQAYYEQFF.

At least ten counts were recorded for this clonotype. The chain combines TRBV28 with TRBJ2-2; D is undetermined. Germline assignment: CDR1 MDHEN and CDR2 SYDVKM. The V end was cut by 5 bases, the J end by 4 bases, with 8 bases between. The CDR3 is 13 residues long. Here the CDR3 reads CASSPGVTGELFF. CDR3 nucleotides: TGTGCCAGCAGTCCCGGAGTCACCGGGGAGCTGTTTTTT.

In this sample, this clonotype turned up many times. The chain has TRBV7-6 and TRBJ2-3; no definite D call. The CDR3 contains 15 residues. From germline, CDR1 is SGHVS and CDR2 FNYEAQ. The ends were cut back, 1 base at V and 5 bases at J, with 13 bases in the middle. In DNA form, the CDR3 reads TGTGCCAGCAGCTTAGAATCCAGTACCGGAGATACGCAGTATTTT. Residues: CASSLESSTGDTQYF.

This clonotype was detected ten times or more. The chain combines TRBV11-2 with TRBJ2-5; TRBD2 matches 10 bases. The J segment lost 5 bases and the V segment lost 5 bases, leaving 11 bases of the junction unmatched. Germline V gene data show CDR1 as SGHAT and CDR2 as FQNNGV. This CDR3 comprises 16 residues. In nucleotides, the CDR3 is TGTGCCAGCAGCACTTATCTAGCGGGAGACGGGGAGACCCAGTACTTC. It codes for CASSTYLAGDGETQYF.

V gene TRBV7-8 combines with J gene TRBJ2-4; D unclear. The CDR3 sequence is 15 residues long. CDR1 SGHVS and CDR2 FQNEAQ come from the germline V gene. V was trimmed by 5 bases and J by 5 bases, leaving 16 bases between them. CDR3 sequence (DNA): TGTGCCAGCAGCCTCCTGGGAACTTCGGAAAACATTCAGTACTTC. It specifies CASSLLGTSENIQYF.

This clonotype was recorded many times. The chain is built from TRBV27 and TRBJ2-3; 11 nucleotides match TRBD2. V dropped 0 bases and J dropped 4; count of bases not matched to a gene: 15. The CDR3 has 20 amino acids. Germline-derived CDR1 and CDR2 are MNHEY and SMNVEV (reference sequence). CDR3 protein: CASSLSPPPTSGMGSDTQYF. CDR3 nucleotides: TGTGCCAGCAGTTTATCGCCCCCGCCGACTAGCGGGATGGGCTCAGATACGCAGTATTTT.

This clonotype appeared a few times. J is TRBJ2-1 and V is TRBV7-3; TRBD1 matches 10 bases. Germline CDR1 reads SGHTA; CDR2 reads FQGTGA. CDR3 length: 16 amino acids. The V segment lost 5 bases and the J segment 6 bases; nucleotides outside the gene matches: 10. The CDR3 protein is CASSKTGGRSGNEQFF. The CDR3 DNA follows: TGTGCCAGCAGCAAGACAGGGGGCCGTTCAGGCAATGAGCAGTTCTTC.